What follows are 17 T cell receptor beta chains derived from one specimen sequenced in a study of T cells expressing NK-cell markers. TCRdb re-called the 5' RACE reads; every CDR3 protein appears as one record, without DNA. This sample contains about 540,000 distinct CDR3 sequences. The source material was blood T cells: a sorted CD56 or NKG2C T cell subset, CD4+ or CD8+ T cells, or bulk PBMC T cells (not recorded which). These TCRs come from a man between 18 and 35 years old in good health.

The chain combines TRBV7-8 with TRBJ2-7; TCRdb names TRBD1, which stays unverified in the absence of DNA. The CDR3 is 13 amino acids. Per germline, CDR1 SGHVS and CDR2 FQNEAQ. The CDR3 loop reads CASRGDNPYEQYF.

This chain connects TRBV5-5 to TRBJ2-5; TCRdb gives TRBD1 as the D gene, but with no DNA this cannot be confirmed. Looked up from germline, CDR1 is SGHKS and CDR2 is YYEKEE (reference sequence). The length of the CDR3 is 15 residues. The CDR3 spells CASSLTDRTQETQYF.

This rearrangement joins TRBV25-1 to TRBJ2-7; the TCRdb D gene call, TRBD1, has no DNA to confirm it. This CDR3 spans 13 amino acids. The germline V gene encodes CDR1 MGHDK and CDR2 SYGVNS. This CDR3 is CASSGQGFYEQYF.

The chain is built from TRBV28 and TRBJ2-7. The V gene's germline CDR1 is MDHEN and CDR2 SYDVKM. The CDR3 totals 13 residues. CDR3 residues: CASTIPESYEQYF.

The gene calls are TRBV28 and TRBJ2-1; TCRdb names TRBD1, which stays unverified in the absence of DNA. This CDR3 spans 16 amino acids. CDR1 is MDHEN and CDR2 is SYDVKM in the germline V gene. The chain's CDR3 is CASSFRGQGQYNEQFF.

This chain connects TRBV7-9 to TRBJ2-7; with no DNA, the TCRdb D assignment of TRBD2 cannot be verified. CDR1 is SEHNR and CDR2 is FQNEAQ in the germline V gene (reference sequence). This CDR3 comprises 14 residues. The CDR3: CASSSVLADYEQYF.

The chain recombines TRBV6-1 with TRBJ2-1; with no DNA, the TCRdb D assignment of TRBD1 cannot be verified. Germline V gene sequence: CDR1 MNHNS, CDR2 SASEGT. The CDR3 consists of 13 residues. CDR3: CASNEGGAYEQFF.

This chain uses TRBV14 with TRBJ2-1. CDR3 length: 13 amino acids. CDR1 and CDR2 (germline): SGHDN, FVKESK. CDR3 region: CASSFYRVNEQFF.

The chain couples TRBV5-8 to TRBJ2-3; TCRdb returns TRBD2, unconfirmable since there is no DNA. This CDR3 has 17 amino acids. Germline loops: CDR1 SGHTS, CDR2 YDEGEE. CDR3 loop: CASSTGTSGTSTDTQYF.

V is TRBV5-1 and J is TRBJ1-5; TCRdb's D call, TRBD1, is unchecked because there is no DNA. CDR1 SGHRS and CDR2 YFSETQ come from the germline V gene. The CDR3 spans 18 residues. CDR3: CASTQVPGQKPLSEPQHF.

This chain joins TRBV4-3 and TRBJ2-3; without DNA, the TCRdb call of TRBD1 cannot be checked. The V gene's germline CDR1 is LGHNA and CDR2 YSLEER. The CDR3 runs to 16 residues. The CDR3 reads CASSQEAGPSTDTQYF.

This chain links TRBV3-1 with TRBJ2-5; TCRdb reports TRBD2, a call that lacks DNA to check it against. The CDR3 runs to 16 residues. The germline CDR1 and CDR2 sequences are LGHDT and YNNKEL (reference sequence). CDR3 loop: CASSQEAGAHQETQYF.

The chain couples TRBV12-3 or TRBV12-4 to TRBJ2-5; there is no DNA to check the TCRdb D call of TRBD2. This CDR3 comprises 16 residues. CDR3 sequence: CASTASGRIFRETQYF.

The chain links TRBV7-6 to TRBJ2-5. The CDR3 length is 13 residues. Germline CDR1 and CDR2: SGHVS and FNYEAQ. CDR3 region: CASSPAIWETQYF. The full variable domain, completed using reference TRBV7-6 and TRBJ2-5, is GAGVSQSPRYKVTKRGQDVALRCDPISGHVSLYWYRQALGQGPEFLTYFNYEAQQDKSGLPNDRFSAERPEGSISTLTIQRTEQRDSAMYRCASSPAIWETQYFGPGTRLLVL.

V and J are TRBV12-3 or TRBV12-4 and TRBJ2-1. This CDR3 is built from 11 residues. The CDR3: CASSLRRQQFF.

The chain combines TRBV30 with TRBJ1-1; TCRdb calls TRBD1, which cannot be checked without DNA. From germline, CDR1 is GTSNPN and CDR2 SVGIG (reference sequence). The CDR3 covers 11 residues. The CDR3 here is CAFKGVAEAFF.

The CDR3 reads CASSQGTPRSDTQYF. J is TRBJ2-3 and V is TRBV12-3 or TRBV12-4; TCRdb outputs TRBD1, but without DNA this stays unchecked. The CDR3 length is 15 residues.